The clone carrying this TCR beta chain was detected once. The ends lost 8 bases at V and 6 bases at J; junction bases unmatched: 5. This CDR3 has 13 residues. Per the germline V gene, CDR1 is LNHDA and CDR2 is SQIVND (reference sequence). The sample is drawn from a study of blood T cell repertoires in COVID-19. Across the study: Sources were T cells, B-cell-depleted T cells, or PBMCs; the material itself was cDNA or gDNA.

Individuals drawn from under 30 US areas were about 18 to 95 years old. Sequencing was performed with immunoSEQ multiplex PCR; in TCRdb, only in-frame clones are kept and a portion is missing. The sample comprises 400,000 to 450,000 clones, 90% of which are singletons, and roughly 0.66% rests with the top ten. This TCR derives from a man younger than 35 who had recovered from COVID-19. The sample taken for sequencing was PBMCs or T cells enriched from blood (not recorded which). The rearrangement uses TRBV19 and TRBJ2-1, with 9 bases matching TRBD2. The CDR3, as DNA: TGTGCCAGTCGGACTAGCGCTGGCAATGAGCAGTTCTTC. This translates into CASRTSAGNEQFF.